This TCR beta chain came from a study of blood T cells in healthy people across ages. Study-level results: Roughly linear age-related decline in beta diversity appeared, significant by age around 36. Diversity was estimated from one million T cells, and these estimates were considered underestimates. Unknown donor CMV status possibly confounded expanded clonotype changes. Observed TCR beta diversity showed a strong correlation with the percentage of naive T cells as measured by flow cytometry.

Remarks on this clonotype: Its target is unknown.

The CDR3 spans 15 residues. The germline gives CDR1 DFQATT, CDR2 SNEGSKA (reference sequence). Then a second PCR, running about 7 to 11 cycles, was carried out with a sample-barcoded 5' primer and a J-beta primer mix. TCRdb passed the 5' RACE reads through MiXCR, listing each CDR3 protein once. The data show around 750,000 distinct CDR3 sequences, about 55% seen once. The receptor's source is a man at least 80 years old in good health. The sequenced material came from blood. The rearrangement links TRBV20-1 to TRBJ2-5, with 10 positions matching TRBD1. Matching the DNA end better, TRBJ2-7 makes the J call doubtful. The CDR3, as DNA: TGCAGTGCCGATCGTACTGGGACAGGGGTCAACGAGCAGTACTTC. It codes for CSADRTGTGVNEQYF.